The entry that follows covers one T cell receptor (beta chain) sequence. Assay used: immunoSEQ multiplex PCR; TCRdb lists only in-frame clones, some missing. The sample lists roughly 80,000 clones, just under 95% occurring once. The sample belongs to a study of technical replicates of blood from several donors. The receptor was derived from a human donor in good health. The sample was T cells isolated from PBMCs.

Written as DNA, the CDR3 is TGTGCCAGCAGTGATCCGCGGGACAGGTGGAACACTGAAGCTTTCTTT. Its translation is CASSDPRDRWNTEAFF. The V call is TRBV25-1, the J call TRBJ1-1; 8 bases map to TRBD1. There are 16 residues in the CDR3. Germline loops: CDR1 MGHDK, CDR2 SYGVNS. V was pared by 3 bases and J by 1 base, with 7 bases of the junction left unmatched.